A single sample is the source of the 16 T cell receptor beta chains below, sequenced in a study of shared clonotypes between healthy human individuals. Repertoires were generated with immunoSEQ multiplex PCR, while TCRdb's copy carries only in-frame clones and drops some. The sample includes around 980,000 clones, around 78% seen only once; the top ten take under 0.8%. Material for sequencing was memory CD4+ T cells from PBMCs. Stated subset: CD45RA-negative fraction. The receptors come from a man between 18 and 35 years old in good health. Some clones in this sample may be carry-over from other donors' samples.

Written as DNA, the CDR3 is TGTGCCTCGGCCAGGGGGACAGGGGAAGAGACCCAGTACTTC. Translating it yields CASARGTGEETQYF. The chain joins TRBV30 to TRBJ2-5, with 10 bases lining up with TRBD1. Trimming cost V 7 bases and J 3 bases; bases outside gene matches: 8. In germline, CDR1 is GTSNPN, CDR2 SVGIG (reference sequence). The CDR3 runs 14 residues.

This clone was detected only once. The V call is TRBV23-1, the J call TRBJ1-5; unclear D gene. TRBV23-1 is flagged as an ORF with uncertain function. The CDR3 consists of 16 residues. Trimming removed 0 bases from V and 7 bases from J, with 16 bases in between. CDR3 in DNA: TGCGCCAGCAGTCAATCGGGGAGGAGGTCTGGGCAGCCCCAGCATTTT. Translated: CASSQSGRRSGQPQHF.

V and J are TRBV10-2 and TRBJ2-5; no reliable D call. Matching the DNA end better, TRBJ2-7 makes the J call doubtful. Germline V gene data show CDR1 as WSHSY and CDR2 as SAAADI. The CDR3 length is 13 residues. The CDR3 is CASSEGTAYEQYF. DNA of the CDR3: TGCGCCAGCAGTGAGGGCACCGCCTACGAGCAGTACTTC.

As concerns this clone: A clone one base away is much larger, so this may be a read error. V usage is TRBV13 and J usage is TRBJ2-3; no clear D gene. CDR3 length: 14 amino acids. V lost 0 bases and J lost 0, with 4 bases in between. Per germline, CDR1 PRHDT and CDR2 FYEKMQ (reference sequence). Here the CDR3 reads CASSLGVSTDTQYF. CDR3 DNA: TGTGCCAGCAGCTTAGGCGTCAGCACAGATACGCAGTATTTT.

The chain carries TRBV19 and TRBJ2-5, with TRBD1 matching 11 bases. V gave up 4 bases and J gave up 5 bases; unmatched junction bases: 6. This CDR3 is built from 15 residues. Germline V lookup: CDR1 LNHDA, CDR2 SQIVND (reference sequence). The CDR3 region has the DNA TGTGCCAGTAGTACCTGGACAGGGGGCGACGAGACCCAGTACTTC. This translates into CASSTWTGGDETQYF.

Only a few counts were recorded for this clone. The same CDR3 is also encoded by other DNA sequences in this sample. The V and J genes are TRBV6-1 and TRBJ1-5; D gene ambiguous. The germline V and J ends were trimmed by 3 bases and 2 bases, with 8 bases remaining between them. From germline, CDR1 is MNHNS and CDR2 SASEGT. The CDR3 has 14 amino acids. The CDR3 bases are TGTGCCAGCAGTGAGAGGGCAGGCAATCAGCCCCAGCATTTT. It specifies CASSERAGNQPQHF.

In its sample, this clone was seen once. The chain recombines TRBV28 with TRBJ1-3, with D tentatively TRBD1 (6 bases). Germline V gene sequence: CDR1 MDHEN, CDR2 SYDVKM. V gave up 4 bases and J gave up 4 bases, with 11 bases separating them. The CDR3 is 14 residues long. The CDR3: CASSSQGRGNTIYF. In nucleotides, the CDR3 is TGTGCCAGCAGTTCCCAGGGGAGGGGAAACACCATATATTTT.

The chain has TRBV11-2 and TRBJ2-5; D remains unclear. V lost 6 bases to trimming and J lost 5 bases, with 22 bases between them. CDR1 and CDR2 from the germline V gene are SGHAT and FQNNGV. The CDR3 length is 16 residues. For the CDR3, the DNA is TGTGCCAGCAGTCCTAACCGGGCCTCGCCCCGGGAGACCCAGTACTTC. It is translated as CASSPNRASPRETQYF.

This clone was counted a few times. V gene TRBV2 combines with J gene TRBJ2-2; 7 nucleotides agree with TRBD2. The ends lost 8 bases at V and 6 bases at J; junction bases unmatched: 6. Germline CDR1 and CDR2: SNHLY and FYNNEI. This CDR3 comprises 13 residues. The DNA of the CDR3 is TGTGCCAGCCACCGGGAGGCCCCCGGGGAGCTGTTTTTT. This codes for CASHREAPGELFF.

The genes are TRBV28 and TRBJ1-1; the D gene is possibly TRBD1 (6 bases). The germline V gene has CDR1 MDHEN and CDR2 SYDVKM. V was shortened by 6 bases and J by 1 base, with 21 bases between the two germline ends. This CDR3 spans 17 amino acids. The CDR3: CASSLRPGRGSNTEAFF. CDR3 bases: TGTGCCAGCAGCCTACGGCCAGGGAGGGGGTCGAACACTGAAGCTTTCTTT.

This clone was observed a handful of times. Other DNA sequences from this sample encode an identical CDR3 as well. V is TRBV7-2 and J is TRBJ1-2; D ambiguous. CDR3 length: 13 amino acids. V lost 1 base, J lost 4 bases, and 7 bases lay in between. CDR1 and CDR2 from the germline V gene are SGHTA and FQGNSA. The CDR3 loop is CASSLDRVYGYTF. In nucleotides, the CDR3 is TGTGCCAGCAGCTTAGACCGCGTCTATGGCTACACCTTC.

The chain uses TRBV19 and TRBJ2-7, with TRBD1 matching over 8 bases. CDR3 length: 16 residues. Trimming at V came to 5 bases and at J to 2 bases, leaving 11 bases not matched to a gene. Germline V gene lookup returns CDR1 LNHDA and CDR2 SQIVND (reference sequence). In DNA form, the CDR3 reads TGTGCCAGTAGTGCCCGGACAGGGTTCGGCGCCTACGAGCAGTACTTC. Protein sequence: CASSARTGFGAYEQYF.

The V and J genes are TRBV7-8 and TRBJ2-3; D is unclear. In germline, CDR1 is SGHVS, CDR2 FQNEAQ. The V and J ends lost 5 bases and 1 base respectively, with 13 bases between them. CDR3 length equals 15 residues. The CDR3 bases are TGTGCCAGCAGCCCAGATTGGGCCCGCACAGATACGCAGTATTTT. Its translation is CASSPDWARTDTQYF.

With regard to this clone: This likely came from a read error, as a far larger clone is one base away. This chain uses TRBV7-4 with TRBJ2-7; D gene ambiguous. Germline V gene sequence: CDR1 SGHVT, CDR2 SQSDAQ. The CDR3 extends over 16 amino acids. Trimming pared 3 bases from V and 5 bases from J, leaving 20 bases between. Written as DNA, the CDR3 is TGTGCCAGCAGCTTGCCATCTGCAAGCGTTTACAACGAGCAGTACTTC. Amino acids: CASSLPSASVYNEQYF. The full variable domain, in which reference TRBV7-4 and TRBJ2-7 provide the parts outside the CDR3, is GAGVSQSPRYKVAKRGRDVALRCDSISGHVTLYWYRQTLGQGSEVLTYSQSDAQRDKSGRPSGRFSAERPERSVSTLKIQRTEQGDSAVYLCASSLPSASVYNEQYFGPGTRLTVT.

V gene TRBV4-1 combines with J gene TRBJ1-6, with D possibly being TRBD1 (5 bases). This CDR3 contains 15 residues. Between the trimmed V and J ends, which lost 2 bases and 5 bases, there was a span of 10 bases. Germline CDR1 is MGHRA and CDR2 is YSYEKL. The CDR3 is CASSQSRDHNSPLHF. The DNA of the CDR3 is TGCGCCAGCAGCCAATCCCGGGACCATAATTCACCCCTCCACTTT.

This chain uses TRBV29-1 with TRBJ2-5; no clear D gene. The germline V and J ends were trimmed by 7 bases and 7 bases, with 19 bases remaining between them. This CDR3 region has 13 residues. Germline V CDR1 and CDR2: SQVTM, ANQGSEA. In nucleotides, the CDR3 is TGCAGCGCCGGTCCGGTCCCTTCACCGACCCAGTACTTC. Translation: CSAGPVPSPTQYF.